This TCR beta chain comes out of a study of cytomegalovirus exposure and HLA in healthy donors. Study-wide results and limits: What a later analysis reportedly showed was that an Asian-associated ancestry cluster had fewer N-insertions than the roughly 720-donor mean.

Comments on this clone: Its antigen is not known.

Both 60 Vbeta primers and 13 Jbeta primers went into the PCR. Assay used: immunoSEQ multiplex PCR; TCRdb lists only in-frame clones, some missing. Among about 98,000 clones listed, around 86% were seen once. Between the trimmed V and J ends, which lost 9 bases and 4 bases, there was a span of 13 bases. This CDR3 comprises 13 residues. Germline CDR1 and CDR2: LNHDA and SQIVND (reference sequence). This clonotype was obtained from a female donor in good health and CMV-seropositive. This chain uses TRBV19 with TRBJ2-1, with D tentatively TRBD2 (5 bases). The specimen sequenced was PBMCs. The CDR3 DNA sequence: TGTGCCAGCCGTACAGAGGGATACAATGAGCAGTTCTTC. Protein sequence: CASRTEGYNEQFF.